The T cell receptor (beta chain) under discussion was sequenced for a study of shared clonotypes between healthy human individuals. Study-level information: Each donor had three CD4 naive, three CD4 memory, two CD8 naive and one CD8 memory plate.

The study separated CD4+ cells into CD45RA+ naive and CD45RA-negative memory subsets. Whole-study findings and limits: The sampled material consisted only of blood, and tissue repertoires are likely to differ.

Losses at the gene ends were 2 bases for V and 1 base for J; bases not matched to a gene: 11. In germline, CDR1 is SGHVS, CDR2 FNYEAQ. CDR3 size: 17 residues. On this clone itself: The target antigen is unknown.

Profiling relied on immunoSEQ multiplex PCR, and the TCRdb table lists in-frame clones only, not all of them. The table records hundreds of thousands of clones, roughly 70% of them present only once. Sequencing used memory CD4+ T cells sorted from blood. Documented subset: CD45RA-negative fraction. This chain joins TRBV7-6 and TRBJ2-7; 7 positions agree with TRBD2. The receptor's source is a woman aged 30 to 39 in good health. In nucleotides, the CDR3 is TGTGCCAGCAGCTTACTAAACCCGGGGGGAGGTTCCTACGAGCAGTACTTC. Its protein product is CASSLLNPGGGSYEQYF.